Here is one T cell receptor (beta chain) with its context. This sample stems from a study of blood T cell repertoires in COVID-19. Study at large: The cDNA or gDNA used as material had been derived from T cells, B-cell-depleted T cells, or PBMCs.

Germline V gene lookup returns CDR1 GTSNPN and CDR2 SVGIG (reference sequence). This CDR3 spans 15 amino acids. V dropped 4 bases and J dropped 5; count of bases not matched to a gene: 8. In terms of age and location, participants ranged from about 18 to 100 years and lived in about two dozen US areas. Some clones are missing from TCRdb's copy, which holds only in-frame ones; the method was immunoSEQ multiplex PCR. This table has about 190,000 clones, around 82% appearing once. This sequence originates from an older woman with acute COVID-19. The chain has TRBV30 and TRBJ1-4, with 9 positions matching TRBD1. Sequenced input: PBMCs or T cells enriched from blood (not recorded which). The CDR3 DNA reads TGTGCCTGGACACCCTCCGGGACAGGGAATGAAAAACTGTTTTTT. Its protein product is CAWTPSGTGNEKLFF.